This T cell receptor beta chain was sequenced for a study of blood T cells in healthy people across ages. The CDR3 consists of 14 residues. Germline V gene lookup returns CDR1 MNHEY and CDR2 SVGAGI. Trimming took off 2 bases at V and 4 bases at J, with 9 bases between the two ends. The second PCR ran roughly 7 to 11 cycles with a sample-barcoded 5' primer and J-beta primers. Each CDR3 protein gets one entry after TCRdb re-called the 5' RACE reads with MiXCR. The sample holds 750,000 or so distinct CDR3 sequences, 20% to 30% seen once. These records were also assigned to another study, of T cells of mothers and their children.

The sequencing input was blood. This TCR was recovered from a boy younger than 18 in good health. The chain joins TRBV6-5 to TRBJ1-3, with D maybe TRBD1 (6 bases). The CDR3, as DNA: TGTGCCAGCAGTTACGGGACACCCGGAAACACCATATATTTT. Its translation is CASSYGTPGNTIYF.